These 27 T cell receptor beta chains were all obtained from the same sample, sequenced in a study of cytomegalovirus exposure and HLA in healthy donors (dated by TCRdb to 2017 to 2019). Libraries came from the immunoSEQ multiplex PCR assay. This immuneACCESS table, as held by TCRdb, lists in-frame sequences with V and J called but not all clones. Of the missing ones, under half trace to an unresolved V gene in checked studies; the others have no known cause. Here the sample has some 130,000 clones; roughly 89% occur a single time. The ten largest clones capture more than 1% of the sample. What was sequenced was PBMCs. The receptor set was obtained from a woman between 18 and 29 years old in good health and CMV-seronegative.

As for this clone: Other DNA sequences in the sample encode the same CDR3. The chain is built from TRBV5-1 and TRBJ1-1; no clear D gene. The CDR3 sequence is 13 residues long. Germline V gives CDR1 SGHRS, CDR2 YFSETQ. The V and J ends lost 0 bases and 1 base respectively, with 4 bases between them. The CDR3 here is CASSLEANTEAFF. The CDR3 nucleotides are TGCGCCAGCAGCTTGGAAGCGAACACTGAAGCTTTCTTT. The variable domain in full, with the rest retrieved from reference TRBV5-1 and TRBJ1-1, is KAGVTQTPRYLIKTRGQQVTLSCSPISGHRSVSWYQQTPGQGLQFLFEYFSETQRNKGNFPGRFSGRQFSNSRSEMNVSTLELGDSALYLCASSLEANTEAFFGQGTRLTVV.

The chain uses TRBV19 and TRBJ2-2; D not resolved. V gave up 3 bases and J gave up 0 bases, with 8 bases separating them. CDR1 is LNHDA, CDR2 SQIVND, per germline (reference sequence). This CDR3 comprises 15 residues. The CDR3 bases are TGTGCCAGTAGTATTGCCCAGGCGAACACCGGGGAGCTGTTTTTT. Protein product: CASSIAQANTGELFF.

CDR3 nucleotides: TGTGCCAGCAGCCTGTGGACAGAAGAGACCCAGTACTTC. Protein: CASSLWTEETQYF. This sequence joins TRBV5-6 and TRBJ2-5; D possibly corresponds to TRBD1 (6 bases). Germline CDR1 reads SGHDT; CDR2 reads YYEEEE. The length of the CDR3 is 13 residues. Trimming took off 4 bases at V and 3 bases at J, with 10 bases between the two ends.

The chain links TRBV28 to TRBJ1-5; a possible D gene is TRBD1 (6 bases). CDR3 length: 20 amino acids. CDR1 and CDR2 from the germline V gene are MDHEN and SYDVKM. V lost 1 base and J 0 bases, leaving 22 bases between the germline ends. The CDR3 protein is CASSLSTWGPYVDSNQPQHF. Written as DNA, the CDR3 is TGTGCCAGCAGTTTATCCACCTGGGGGCCATACGTCGATAGCAATCAGCCCCAGCATTTT.

The rearrangement uses TRBV19 and TRBJ2-3, with 7 bases that match TRBD1. V was pared by 7 bases and J by 8 bases, with 15 bases of the junction left unmatched. Germline CDR1 and CDR2: LNHDA and SQIVND (reference sequence). The CDR3 extends over 15 amino acids. CDR3 amino acids: CASIRDIYRGGTQYF. The CDR3 coding sequence is TGTGCCAGTATCCGGGACATCTACAGGGGCGGTACGCAGTATTTT.

The sample holds a few counts of this clone. The chain carries TRBV2 and TRBJ1-5, with TRBD1 as a possible D gene (6 bases). Germline V gene lookup returns CDR1 SNHLY and CDR2 FYNNEI. The CDR3 loop spans 14 amino acids. V was clipped by 4 bases and J by 5 bases, with 12 bases between them. The CDR3 loop reads CASSVRDIHQPQHF. For the CDR3, the DNA is TGTGCCAGCAGTGTACGGGACATACATCAGCCCCAGCATTTT.

The chain links TRBV6-5 to TRBJ2-1; TRBD2 agrees at 15 bases. CDR1 MNHEY and CDR2 SVGAGI come from the germline V gene. The CDR3 is 14 amino acids. The J segment lost 7 bases and the V segment lost 5 bases, leaving 0 bases of the junction unmatched. CDR3 nucleotides: TGTGCCAGCAGTGGACTAGCGGGGGGGAATGAGCAGTTCTTC. It specifies CASSGLAGGNEQFF.

The chain recombines TRBV27 with TRBJ2-4, with 12 positions matching TRBD2. The CDR3 is made up of 16 amino acids. V lost 5 bases to trimming and J lost 7 bases; unmatched junction nucleotides: 9. The germline V gene has CDR1 MNHEY and CDR2 SMNVEV (reference sequence). CDR3 nucleotide sequence: TGTGCCAGCAGTCTGACTAGCGGGGGACGCCGTAACATTCAGTACTTC. Its translation is CASSLTSGGRRNIQYF.

The rearrangement joins TRBV29-1 to TRBJ2-5; the D gene is possibly TRBD2 (6 bases). Trimming stripped 3 bases from V and 2 bases from J, with 16 bases between. The V gene's germline CDR1 is SQVTM and CDR2 ANQGSEA. CDR3 length equals 15 residues. The CDR3: CSVDGLREKQETQYF. CDR3 nucleotide sequence: TGCAGCGTTGATGGTTTGCGGGAAAAACAAGAGACCCAGTACTTC.

The chain joins TRBV19 to TRBJ1-2; TRBD1 matches at 8 bases. CDR1 is LNHDA and CDR2 is SQIVND in the germline V gene (reference sequence). After removal of 3 bases from V and 6 bases from J, the junction contained 3 bases not matched to a gene. The length of the CDR3 is 13 residues. This CDR3 is CASSMDRANGYTF. DNA of the CDR3: TGTGCCAGTAGTATGGACAGGGCCAATGGCTACACCTTC.

V and J are TRBV19 and TRBJ2-1; a possible D gene is TRBD1 (5 bases). The germline V and J ends were trimmed by 6 bases and 5 bases, with 11 bases remaining between them. In germline, CDR1 is LNHDA, CDR2 SQIVND (reference sequence). The CDR3 is 13 residues long. For the CDR3, the DNA is TGTGCCAGTAGGATACAGGCTAACAATGAGCAGTTCTTC. Translation: CASRIQANNEQFF.

The DNA of the CDR3 is TGCAGCGTTGAGGGACAGGGAGACTACAATGAGCAGTTCTTC. As protein: CSVEGQGDYNEQFF. The chain links TRBV29-1 to TRBJ2-1; 9 positions agree with TRBD1. The ends lost 3 bases at V and 3 bases at J; junction bases unmatched: 3. CDR1 and CDR2 from the germline V gene are SQVTM and ANQGSEA. The CDR3 length is 14 residues.

V and J are TRBV18 and TRBJ1-6; D is unresolved. V was trimmed by 3 bases and J by 8 bases, leaving 8 bases between them. This CDR3 comprises 13 residues. Germline V gene data show CDR1 as KGHSH and CDR2 as LQKENI. The DNA of the CDR3 is TGTGCCAGCTCACCTTCAGAGGATTCACCCCTCCACTTT. Its protein is CASSPSEDSPLHF.

V gene TRBV7-9 combines with J gene TRBJ1-4; possible D gene TRBD1, 5 bases. V was cut by 7 bases and J by 3 bases, with 12 bases left in between. Germline V CDR1 and CDR2: SEHNR, FQNEAQ (reference sequence). The CDR3 is 14 residues long. The CDR3 protein is CASMVTGPNEKLFF. The CDR3, as DNA: TGTGCCAGCATGGTCACAGGACCTAATGAAAAACTGTTTTTT.

The chain combines TRBV10-2 with TRBJ1-1, with D perhaps TRBD1 (6 bases). V was shortened by 2 bases and J by 1 base, with 17 bases between the two germline ends. The germline V gene has CDR1 WSHSY and CDR2 SAAADI. The length of the CDR3 is 17 residues. CDR3 protein: CASSEIVGRGQNTEAFF. CDR3 DNA: TGCGCCAGCAGTGAGATAGTTGGCAGGGGCCAGAACACTGAAGCTTTCTTT.

The rearrangement uses TRBV29-1 and TRBJ1-4, with D perhaps matching TRBD1 (6 bases). From germline, CDR1 is SQVTM and CDR2 ANQGSEA. The CDR3 runs to 16 residues. V was pared by 4 bases and J by 0 bases, with 15 bases between. Here the CDR3 reads CSVAEPPGATNEKLFF. The DNA for the CDR3 is TGCAGCGTTGCCGAACCGCCAGGGGCAACTAATGAAAAACTGTTTTTT.

The chain has TRBV7-9 and TRBJ2-1; possible D gene TRBD2, 7 bases. Trimming cost V 5 bases and J 0 bases, with 20 bases left between them. Germline V lookup: CDR1 SEHNR, CDR2 FQNEAQ (reference sequence). The CDR3 consists of 18 residues. CDR3 in amino acids: CASSLLRGGASSYNEQFF. The CDR3 bases are TGTGCCAGCAGCCTACTACGCGGGGGCGCGAGCTCCTACAATGAGCAGTTCTTC.

The chain has TRBV5-4 and TRBJ1-6; 9 nucleotides line up with TRBD1. Trimming removed 4 bases from V and 10 bases from J; junction bases left unmatched: 15. Germline assignment: CDR1 SGHNT and CDR2 YYREEE (reference sequence). The CDR3 runs to 17 residues. CDR3 region: CASSTGPPGQGLSPLHF. CDR3 DNA sequence: TGTGCCAGCAGCACTGGGCCACCGGGACAGGGCCTCTCACCCCTCCACTTT.

This chain connects TRBV5-1 to TRBJ2-7, with 7 bases fitting TRBD1. There are 15 residues in the CDR3. Looked up from germline, CDR1 is SGHRS and CDR2 is YFSETQ. V shed 0 bases, J shed 2 bases, and the junction held 5 bases outside the gene matches. The CDR3 spells CASSLVSQGPYEQYF. The CDR3 nucleotides are TGCGCCAGCAGCTTGGTTTCACAGGGGCCCTACGAGCAGTACTTC.

The chain carries TRBV2 and TRBJ1-2, with 7 positions matching TRBD1. This CDR3 contains 14 residues. V lost 6 bases to trimming and J lost 3 bases; unmatched junction nucleotides: 7. Germline CDR1 reads SNHLY; CDR2 reads FYNNEI. The CDR3 region is CASRPEQGHYGYTF. As DNA, the CDR3 is TGTGCCAGCAGACCTGAACAGGGGCACTATGGCTACACCTTC.

This chain links TRBV29-1 with TRBJ1-2; D might be TRBD1 (5 bases). From germline, CDR1 is SQVTM and CDR2 ANQGSEA. Trimming took 3 bases from V and 8 from J, leaving 10 bases between them. The CDR3 is 11 residues long. CDR3 coding DNA: TGCAGCGTTGACGGGGGATACGGCTACACCTTC. It encodes CSVDGGYGYTF. Full variable domain (remainder filled in from reference TRBV29-1 and TRBJ1-2): SAVISQKPSRDICQRGTSLTIQCQVDSQVTMMFWYRQQPGQSLTLIATANQGSEATYESGFVIDKFPISRPNLTFSTLTVSNMSPEDSSIYLCSVDGGYGYTFGSGTRLTVV.

This clone was seen a single time. The chain is built from TRBV7-9 and TRBJ1-2; D unresolved. The CDR3 runs 14 residues. CDR1 and CDR2 (germline): SEHNR, FQNEAQ (reference sequence). The V end lost 0 bases, the J end lost 5 bases, and 10 bases lay between the germline ends. CDR3 DNA: TGTGCCAGCAGCTTAGCGGAGAAATTGTATGGCTACACCTTC. It codes for CASSLAEKLYGYTF. The full variable domain, with the rest looked up from reference TRBV7-9 and TRBJ1-2, is DTGVSQNPRHKITKRGQNVTFRCDPISEHNRLYWYRQTLGQGPEFLTYFQNEAQLEKSRLLSDRFSAERPKGSFSTLEIQRTEQGDSAMYLCASSLAEKLYGYTFGSGTRLTVV.

The chain uses TRBV15 and TRBJ1-4, with 7 nucleotides matching TRBD1. The germline V gene encodes CDR1 LNHNV and CDR2 YYDKDF (reference sequence). CDR3 length equals 15 residues. The ends lost 1 base at V and 8 bases at J; junction bases unmatched: 7. The chain's CDR3 is CATSRGDDRAEKLFF. CDR3 coding DNA: TGTGCCACCAGCAGAGGGGATGACAGGGCCGAAAAACTGTTTTTT.

V usage is TRBV11-2 and J usage is TRBJ2-2, with D perhaps matching TRBD2 (6 bases). The CDR3 is 15 residues long. CDR1 and CDR2 from the germline V gene are SGHAT and FQNNGV. Trimming pared 2 bases from V and 9 bases from J, leaving 16 bases between. Here the CDR3 reads CASSLFGGIRRELFF. In DNA, the CDR3 is TGTGCCAGCAGCTTATTCGGGGGTATAAGGCGGGAGCTGTTTTTT.

The chain joins TRBV7-9 to TRBJ2-7, with 11 bases fitting TRBD2. Germline V gives CDR1 SEHNR, CDR2 FQNEAQ (reference sequence). J was trimmed by 3 bases and V by 5 bases; bases with no gene match: 3. This CDR3 spans 14 amino acids. The CDR3 DNA follows: TGTGCCAGCAGCCCCGGGACTAGCGGCTACGAGCAGTACTTC. Amino acid sequence: CASSPGTSGYEQYF.

The chain uses TRBV28 and TRBJ2-2; 8 nucleotides line up with TRBD1. Germline V CDR1 and CDR2: MDHEN, SYDVKM. CDR3 size: 13 residues. J was trimmed by 4 bases and V by 7 bases; bases with no gene match: 2. The CDR3 DNA sequence: TGTGCCAGCAAAACAGGGGGCACCGGGGAGCTGTTTTTT. This encodes CASKTGGTGELFF.

V is TRBV5-4 and J is TRBJ2-2; D perhaps matches TRBD2 (6 bases). The CDR3 is 17 amino acids. Between the trimmed V and J ends, which lost 6 bases and 4 bases, there was a span of 22 bases. The V gene's germline CDR1 is SGHNT and CDR2 YYREEE (reference sequence). The CDR3 DNA reads TGTGCCAGCACTAGGTCCGCGGGGCCTACCAGCACCGGGGAGCTGTTTTTT. Translated: CASTRSAGPTSTGELFF.